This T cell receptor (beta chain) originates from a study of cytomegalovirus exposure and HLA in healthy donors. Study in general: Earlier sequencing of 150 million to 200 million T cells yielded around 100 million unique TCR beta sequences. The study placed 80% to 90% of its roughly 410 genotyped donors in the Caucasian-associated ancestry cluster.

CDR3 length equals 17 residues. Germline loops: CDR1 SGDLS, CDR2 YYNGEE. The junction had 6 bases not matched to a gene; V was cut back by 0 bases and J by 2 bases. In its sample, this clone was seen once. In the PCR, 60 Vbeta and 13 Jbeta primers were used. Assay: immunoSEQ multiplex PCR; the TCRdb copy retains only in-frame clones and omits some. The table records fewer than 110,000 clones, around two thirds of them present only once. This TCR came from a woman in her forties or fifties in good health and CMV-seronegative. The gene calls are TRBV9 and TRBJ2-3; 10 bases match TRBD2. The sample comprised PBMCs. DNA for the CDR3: TGTGCCAGCAGCGTAGGGCTAGCGGGAGCATACACAGATACGCAGTATTTT. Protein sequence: CASSVGLAGAYTDTQYF.